This record covers a single T cell receptor beta chain. Carrying UMI labels, the TRB cDNA libraries were prepared through 5' RACE. One entry per CDR3 protein, without DNA, is what TCRdb gives after re-calling the 5' RACE reads. The sample shows around 57,000 distinct CDR3 sequences, and around 22% sits with its ten largest clones. This CDR3 has 15 amino acids. This specimen belongs to a study of CXCR3-negative and CXCR3-positive naive CD8 T cells. The chain links TRBV12-3 or TRBV12-4 to TRBJ2-2; TCRdb's D gene call, TRBD1, goes unchecked for lack of DNA. This clonotype was sampled from a human donor in good health. Some clones in this sample may be carry-over from other donors' samples. The specimen was memory CD8+ T cells from blood. The CDR3 region is CASSLRPGFTGELFF.